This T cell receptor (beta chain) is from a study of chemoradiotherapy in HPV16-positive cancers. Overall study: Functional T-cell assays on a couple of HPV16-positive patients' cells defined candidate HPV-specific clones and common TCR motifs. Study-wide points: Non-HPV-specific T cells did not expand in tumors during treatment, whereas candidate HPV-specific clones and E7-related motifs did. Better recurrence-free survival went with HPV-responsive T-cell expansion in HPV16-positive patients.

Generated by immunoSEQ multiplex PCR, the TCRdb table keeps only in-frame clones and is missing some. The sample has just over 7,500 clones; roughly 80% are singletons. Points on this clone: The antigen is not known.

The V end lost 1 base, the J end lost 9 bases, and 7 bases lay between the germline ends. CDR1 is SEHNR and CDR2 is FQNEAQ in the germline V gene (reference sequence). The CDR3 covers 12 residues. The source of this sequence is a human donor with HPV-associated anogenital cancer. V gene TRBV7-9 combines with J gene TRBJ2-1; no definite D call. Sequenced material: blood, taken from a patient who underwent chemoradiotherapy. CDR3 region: CASSLGGGEQFF. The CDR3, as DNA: TGTGCCAGCAGCTTAGGGGGTGGTGAGCAGTTCTTC.